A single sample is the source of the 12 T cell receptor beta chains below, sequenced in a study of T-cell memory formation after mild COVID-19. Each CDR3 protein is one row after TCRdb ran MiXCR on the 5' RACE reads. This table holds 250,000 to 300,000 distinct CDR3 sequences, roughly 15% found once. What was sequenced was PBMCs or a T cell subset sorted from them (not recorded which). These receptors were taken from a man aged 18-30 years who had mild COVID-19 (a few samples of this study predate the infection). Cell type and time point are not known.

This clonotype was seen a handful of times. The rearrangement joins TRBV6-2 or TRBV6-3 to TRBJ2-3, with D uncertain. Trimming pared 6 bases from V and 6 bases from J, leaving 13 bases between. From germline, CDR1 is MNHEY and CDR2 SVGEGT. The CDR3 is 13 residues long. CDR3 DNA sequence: TGTGCCAGCAGCCCCCCCCCGCGGGATACGCAGTATTTT. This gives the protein CASSPPPRDTQYF.

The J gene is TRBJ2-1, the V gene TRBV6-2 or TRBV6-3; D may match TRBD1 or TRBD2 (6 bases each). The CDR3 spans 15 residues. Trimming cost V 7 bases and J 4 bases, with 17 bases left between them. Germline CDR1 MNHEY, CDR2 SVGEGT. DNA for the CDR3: TGTGCCAGCATCACGAGGGGGGCCAGGTACAATGAGCAGTTCTTC. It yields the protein CASITRGARYNEQFF.

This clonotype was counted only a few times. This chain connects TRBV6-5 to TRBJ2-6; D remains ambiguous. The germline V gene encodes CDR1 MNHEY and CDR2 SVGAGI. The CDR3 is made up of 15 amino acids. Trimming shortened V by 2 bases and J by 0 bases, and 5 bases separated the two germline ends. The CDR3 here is CASSYLDSGANVLTF. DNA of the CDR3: TGTGCCAGCAGTTACCTGGACTCTGGGGCCAACGTCCTGACTTTC.

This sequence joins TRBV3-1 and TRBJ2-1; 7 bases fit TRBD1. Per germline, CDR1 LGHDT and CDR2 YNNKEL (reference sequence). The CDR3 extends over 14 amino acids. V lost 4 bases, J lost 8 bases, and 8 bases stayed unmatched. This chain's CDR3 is CASSPTDRDDEQFF. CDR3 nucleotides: TGTGCCAGCAGCCCCACTGACAGGGATGATGAGCAGTTCTTC.

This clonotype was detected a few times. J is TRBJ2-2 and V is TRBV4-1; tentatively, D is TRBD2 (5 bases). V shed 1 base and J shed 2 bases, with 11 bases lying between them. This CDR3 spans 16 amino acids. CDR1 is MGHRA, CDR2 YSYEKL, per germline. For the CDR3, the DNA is TGCGCCAGCAGCCAAGGTGGGAGCGGAAACACCGGGGAGCTGTTTTTT. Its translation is CASSQGGSGNTGELFF.

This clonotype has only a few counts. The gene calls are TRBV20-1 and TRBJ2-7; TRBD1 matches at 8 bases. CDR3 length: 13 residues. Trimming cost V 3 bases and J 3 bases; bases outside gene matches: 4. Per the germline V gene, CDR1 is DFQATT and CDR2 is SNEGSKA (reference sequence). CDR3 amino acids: CSASPGQVYEQYF. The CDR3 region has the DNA TGCAGTGCTAGTCCGGGACAGGTCTACGAGCAGTACTTC.

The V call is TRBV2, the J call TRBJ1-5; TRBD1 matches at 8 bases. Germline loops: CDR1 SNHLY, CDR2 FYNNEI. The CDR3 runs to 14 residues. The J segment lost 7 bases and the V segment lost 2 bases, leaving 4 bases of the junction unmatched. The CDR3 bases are TGTGCCAGCAGTGAACCGGGACAGGACCAGCCCCAGCATTTT. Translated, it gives CASSEPGQDQPQHF.

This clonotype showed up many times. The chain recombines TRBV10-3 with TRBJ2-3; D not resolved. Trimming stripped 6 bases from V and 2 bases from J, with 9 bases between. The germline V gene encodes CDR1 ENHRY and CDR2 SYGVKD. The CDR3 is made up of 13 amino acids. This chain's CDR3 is CAISPPNTDTQYF. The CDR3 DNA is TGTGCCATCAGCCCTCCCAACACAGATACGCAGTATTTT.

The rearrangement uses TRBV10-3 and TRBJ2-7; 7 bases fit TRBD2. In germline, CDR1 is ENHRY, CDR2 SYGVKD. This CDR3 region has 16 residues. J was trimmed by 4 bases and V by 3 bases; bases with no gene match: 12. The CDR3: CAISDEAGKRLYEQYF. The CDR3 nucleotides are TGTGCCATCAGTGATGAAGCGGGAAAGCGCCTGTACGAGCAGTACTTC.

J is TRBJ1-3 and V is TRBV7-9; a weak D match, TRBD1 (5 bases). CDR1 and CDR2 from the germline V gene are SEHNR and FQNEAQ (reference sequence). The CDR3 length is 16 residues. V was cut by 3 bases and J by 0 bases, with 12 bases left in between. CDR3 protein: CASSFGRATSGNTIYF. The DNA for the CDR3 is TGTGCCAGCAGCTTCGGCAGGGCCACCTCTGGAAACACCATATATTTT.

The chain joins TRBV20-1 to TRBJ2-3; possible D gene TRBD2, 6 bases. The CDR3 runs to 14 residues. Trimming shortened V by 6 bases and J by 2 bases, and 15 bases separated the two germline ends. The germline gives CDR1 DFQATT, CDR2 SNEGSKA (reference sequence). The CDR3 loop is CSARAGSATDTQYF. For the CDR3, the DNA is TGCAGTGCCAGGGCGGGGTCCGCCACAGATACGCAGTATTTT.

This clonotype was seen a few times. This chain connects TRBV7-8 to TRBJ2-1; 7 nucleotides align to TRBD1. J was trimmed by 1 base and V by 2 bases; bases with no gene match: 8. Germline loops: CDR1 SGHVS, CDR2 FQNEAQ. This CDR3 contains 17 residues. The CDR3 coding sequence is TGTGCCAGCAGCTTACGAAGGACAGGTCATTCCTACAATGAGCAGTTCTTC. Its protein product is CASSLRRTGHSYNEQFF. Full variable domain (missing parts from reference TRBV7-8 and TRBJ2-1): GAGVSQSPRYKVAKRGQDVALRCDPISGHVSLFWYQQALGQGPEFLTYFQNEAQLDKSGLPSDRFFAERPEGSVSTLKIQRTQQEDSAVYLCASSLRRTGHSYNEQFFGPGTRLTVL.